This T cell receptor beta chain was observed in a study of blood T cells in healthy people across ages. Background on the study: Template switching recovered approximately one barcoded beta molecule for every two T cells.

Through a sample-barcoded 5' primer and a J-beta primer mix, a second PCR was run for about 6 to 12 cycles. TCRdb used MiXCR to reprocess the 5' RACE reads, holding one entry per CDR3 protein. The sample has over 1,200,000 distinct CDR3 sequences, approximately 59% seen once; the top ten hold roughly 6.3%. CDR1 MNHEY and CDR2 SVGEGT come from the germline V gene. The CDR3 spans 15 residues. Deletions cut 4 bases from V and 0 bases from J, with 10 bases between. Study-level findings and limits: Donors of long life had a larger count of naive CD4+ cells and greater diversity than aged donors. Naive and antigen-experienced cells were not separated, limiting conclusive comparison.

For this clonotype: Its specificity is not known.

Isolated per sample were at least 6 million PBMCs. Specimen: blood. This clonotype was obtained from a man between 18 and 29 years old in good health. This chain links TRBV6-2 or TRBV6-3 with TRBJ1-5, with no clear D. The CDR3 bases are TGTGCCAGCAGTTCCGAGGTTCATAGCAATCAGCCCCAGCATTTT. This gives the protein CASSSEVHSNQPQHF.